Listed here is a single T cell receptor beta chain. Germline CDR1 is SGHAT and CDR2 is FQDESV (reference sequence). This CDR3 is built from 17 residues. With V trimmed by 5 bases and J by 4 bases, 14 bases remained unmatched. Assay: immunoSEQ multiplex PCR; the TCRdb copy retains only in-frame clones and omits some. The sample consists of about 110,000 clones, 75% to 95% of them appearing once. The source of the sample is a study of OX40 agonist ivuxolimab in advanced cancers. The specimen was CD4+ or CD8+ T cells sorted from blood, collected in a trial of the OX40 agonist ivuxolimab. This sequence originates from an adult with an advanced solid tumor such as melanoma, head and neck, liver or kidney cancer. V and J are TRBV11-1 and TRBJ2-3; 8 bases are shared with TRBD2. The CDR3 DNA is TGTGCCAGCAGCCTCGGACTAGCCCTACCCTCCCCAGATACGCAGTATTTT. It specifies CASSLGLALPSPDTQYF. Together with reference TRBV11-1 and TRBJ2-3, the CDR3 gives the full variable domain: EAEVAQSPRYKITEKSQAVAFWCDPISGHATLYWYRQILGQGPELLVQFQDESVVDDSQLPKDRFSAERLKGVDSTLKIQPAELGDSAMYLCASSLGLALPSPDTQYFGPGTRLTVL.